The 15 T cell receptor beta chains presented below share a single source sample, sequenced in a study of shared clonotypes between healthy human individuals. TCRdb's copy holds only in-frame clones and misses some; the assay was immunoSEQ multiplex PCR. The sample records millions of clones, roughly 94% being singletons. Sequenced material: naive CD4+ T cells sorted from blood. The subset is: CD45RA+ positively selected. All receptors derive from a man between 18 and 29 years old in good health.

Here the CDR3 reads CASSLDGGYSYEQYF. CDR3 nucleotide sequence: TGCGCCAGCAGCTTGGATGGGGGATACTCCTACGAGCAGTACTTC. The chain employs TRBV5-1 and TRBJ2-7, with D perhaps matching TRBD1 or TRBD2 (5 bases each). The ends were cut back, 0 bases at V and 0 bases at J, with 10 bases in the middle. The CDR3 runs 15 residues. From germline, CDR1 is SGHRS and CDR2 YFSETQ.

The V gene is TRBV2, the J gene TRBJ1-2, with no clear D. The CDR3 is made up of 14 amino acids. V was shortened by 6 bases and J by 3 bases, with 14 bases between the two germline ends. Germline V gives CDR1 SNHLY, CDR2 FYNNEI. The CDR3 nucleotides read TGTGCCAGCAGCGTGGACTTGGGTGACTATGGCTACACCTTC. Encoded protein: CASSVDLGDYGYTF.

This clone was detected only once. The chain recombines TRBV28 with TRBJ1-2, with 7 bases aligning to TRBD1. CDR3 length: 16 residues. The ends lost 0 bases at V and 6 bases at J; junction bases unmatched: 10. The germline gives CDR1 MDHEN, CDR2 SYDVKM. CDR3 bases: TGTGCCAGCAGTTTATGGGACAGGAACTCCCCGCATGGCTACACCTTC. It is translated as CASSLWDRNSPHGYTF.

The rearrangement links TRBV6-1 to TRBJ2-1; D unresolved. V was pared by 6 bases and J by 6 bases, with 12 bases between. Germline V CDR1 and CDR2: MNHNS, SASEGT. This CDR3 contains 13 residues. This CDR3 is CASRLVHGNEQFF. In DNA form, the CDR3 reads TGTGCCAGCAGGCTCGTTCATGGCAATGAGCAGTTCTTC.

This clone was seen a single time. The J gene is TRBJ2-1, the V gene TRBV5-1; 10 positions agree with TRBD2. Germline V lookup: CDR1 SGHRS, CDR2 YFSETQ. With 4 bases clipped from V and 4 bases from J, the junction kept 8 bases outside the gene matches. CDR3 length equals 16 residues. CDR3 in amino acids: CASSVVLAGPYNEQFF. The CDR3 bases are TGCGCCAGCAGCGTCGTACTAGCGGGACCTTACAATGAGCAGTTCTTC.

The chain carries TRBV30 and TRBJ1-6, with TRBD1 identical over 8 bases. Germline V gives CDR1 GTSNPN, CDR2 SVGIG (reference sequence). The V and J ends lost 3 bases and 3 bases, in that order; junction bases with no gene match: 22. This CDR3 region has 21 residues. The DNA of the CDR3 is TGTGCCTGGAGGGGAAACGAACGGACAGGGACGGAGGGTCGCTATAATTCACCCCTCCACTTT. This encodes CAWRGNERTGTEGRYNSPLHF.

The chain links TRBV28 to TRBJ1-2, with a possible D match to TRBD1 (5 bases). CDR1 is MDHEN and CDR2 is SYDVKM in the germline V gene. CDR3 length: 15 amino acids. V dropped 4 bases and J dropped 4 bases, with 16 bases sitting between them. The CDR3, as DNA: TGTGCCAGCAGTTCCCCCCGGGGGTTCGGCTATGGCTACACCTTC. Protein: CASSSPRGFGYGYTF.

V gene TRBV7-2 combines with J gene TRBJ2-3, with D possibly TRBD2 on 6 matching bases. V lost 6 bases and J 5 bases, leaving 15 bases between the germline ends. The CDR3 has 14 amino acids. Per the germline V gene, CDR1 is SGHTA and CDR2 is FQGNSA. The CDR3 protein is CASRRQLGGDTQYF. CDR3 bases: TGTGCCAGCAGGCGACAGCTGGGAGGAGATACGCAGTATTTT.

This chain joins TRBV2 and TRBJ2-7; perhaps TRBD2 as D (6 bases). Germline loops: CDR1 SNHLY, CDR2 FYNNEI. This CDR3 has 14 amino acids. V lost 4 bases and J 4 bases, leaving 14 bases between the germline ends. This chain's CDR3 is CASSVGRGEYEQYF. The CDR3 DNA is TGTGCCAGCAGTGTGGGGCGGGGCGAGTACGAGCAGTACTTC.

The chain joins TRBV14 to TRBJ2-3, with D maybe TRBD2 (5 bases). Trimming stripped 5 bases from V and 2 bases from J, with 14 bases between. This CDR3 contains 15 residues. Germline CDR1 reads SGHDN; CDR2 reads FVKESK. The CDR3 DNA sequence: TGTGCCAGCAGCTTCCGGCGGGTGCCCACAGATACGCAGTATTTT. It codes for CASSFRRVPTDTQYF. Full variable domain (missing parts from reference TRBV14 and TRBJ2-3): EAGVTQFPSHSVIEKGQTVTLRCDPISGHDNLYWYRRVMGKEIKFLLHFVKESKQDESGMPNNRFLAERTGGTYSTLKVQPAELEDSGVYFCASSFRRVPTDTQYFGPGTRLTVL.

The V and J genes are TRBV5-1 and TRBJ1-2; 8 bases are a match to TRBD1. This CDR3 is built from 16 residues. The germline gives CDR1 SGHRS, CDR2 YFSETQ. V shed 0 bases and J 8 bases; nucleotides not matched to a gene: 12. The chain's CDR3 is CASSLESGGATKGYTF. CDR3 DNA sequence: TGCGCCAGCAGCTTGGAGTCAGGGGGCGCAACGAAAGGCTACACCTTC.

The V and J genes are TRBV6-5 and TRBJ1-2; possibly TRBD1 for D (6 bases). In germline, CDR1 is MNHEY, CDR2 SVGAGI. CDR3 size: 15 residues. V gave up 6 bases and J gave up 0 bases, with 14 bases separating them. For the CDR3, the DNA is TGTGCCAGCAGGGGCCGGACAGCTACTAACTATGGCTACACCTTC. Translation gives CASRGRTATNYGYTF.

V is TRBV7-9 and J is TRBJ2-5; D gene uncertain. Trimming took 11 bases from V and 0 from J, leaving 13 bases between them. In germline, CDR1 is SEHNR, CDR2 FQNEAQ (reference sequence). CDR3 length equals 13 residues. CDR3 coding DNA: TGTGCCTACCAAGGAGCAAACCAAGAGACCCAGTACTTC. Translating it yields CAYQGANQETQYF. Complete variable domain (other parts from reference TRBV7-9 and TRBJ2-5): DTGVSQNPRHKITKRGQNVTFRCDPISEHNRLYWYRQTLGQGPEFLTYFQNEAQLEKSRLLSDRFSAERPKGSFSTLEIQRTEQGDSAMYLCAYQGANQETQYFGPGTRLLVL.

With respect to this clone: Other DNA sequences from this sample encode an identical CDR3 as well. The chain links TRBV18 to TRBJ2-7; TRBD1 might be the D (6 bases). Germline V gives CDR1 KGHSH, CDR2 LQKENI. The CDR3 contains 14 residues. The V and J ends lost 4 bases and 0 bases respectively, with 10 bases between them. CDR3 sequence reads: CASSRDRSSYEQYF. The CDR3 DNA is TGTGCCAGCTCACGAGACAGGAGCTCCTACGAGCAGTACTTC.

The chain employs TRBV19 and TRBJ1-5; D gene ambiguous. The V end lost 0 bases, the J end lost 6 bases, and 9 bases lay between the germline ends. From germline, CDR1 is LNHDA and CDR2 SQIVND (reference sequence). This CDR3 region has 14 residues. The CDR3 coding sequence is TGTGCCAGTAGTATAGAATTTGGGTCTCAGCCCCAGCATTTT. It specifies CASSIEFGSQPQHF.